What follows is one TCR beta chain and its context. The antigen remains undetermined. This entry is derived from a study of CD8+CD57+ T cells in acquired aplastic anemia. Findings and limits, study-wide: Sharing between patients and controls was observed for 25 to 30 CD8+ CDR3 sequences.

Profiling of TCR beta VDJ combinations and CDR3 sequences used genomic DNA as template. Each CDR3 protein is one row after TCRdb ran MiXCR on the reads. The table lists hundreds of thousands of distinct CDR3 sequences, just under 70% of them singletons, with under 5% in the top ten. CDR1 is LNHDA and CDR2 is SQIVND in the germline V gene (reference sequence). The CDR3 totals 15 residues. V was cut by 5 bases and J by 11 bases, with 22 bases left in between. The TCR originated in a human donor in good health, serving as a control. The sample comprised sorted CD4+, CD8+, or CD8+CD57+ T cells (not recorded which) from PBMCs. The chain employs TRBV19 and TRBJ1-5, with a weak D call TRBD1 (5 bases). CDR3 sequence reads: CASSPTGGRGSAQHF. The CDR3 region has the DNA TGTGCCAGTAGTCCAACCGGGGGGAGGGGATCAGCCCAGCATTTT.